This T cell receptor (beta chain) is drawn from a study of shared clonotypes between healthy human individuals. Study results and limitations: The study found lower generation probabilities in non-shared clonotypes than in those shared by all four donors.

This table comes from immunoSEQ multiplex PCR, and its TCRdb copy is limited to in-frame clones, with some not included. Here the sample spans a few million clones, about 94% being singletons. In its sample, this clone was seen once. Its specificity is unknown. The germline V gene encodes CDR1 SGHKS and CDR2 YYEKEE (reference sequence). The V and J ends lost 1 base and 0 bases respectively, with 13 bases between them. The CDR3 spans 16 residues. The TCR was taken from a man younger than 35 in good health. The chain joins TRBV5-5 to TRBJ1-1; maybe TRBD1 (5 bases). Sequencing input: naive CD4+ T cells sorted from blood. Subset noted: CD45RA+ positively selected. The CDR3 here is CASSLSLRQMNTEAFF. The DNA of the CDR3 is TGTGCCAGCAGCTTGTCCCTCAGACAGATGAACACTGAAGCTTTCTTT. The full variable domain, its missing parts supplied by reference TRBV5-5 and TRBJ1-1, is DAGVTQSPTHLIKTRGQQVTLRCSPISGHKSVSWYQQVLGQGPQFIFQYYEKEERGRGNFPDRFSARQFPNYSSELNVNALLLGDSALYLCASSLSLRQMNTEAFFGQGTRLTVV.